The 31 T cell receptor beta chains below come from one sample, sequenced in a study of T cells in Graves' hyperthyroidism and ophthalmopathy. Researchers amplified the TCR beta CDR3 regions from RNA transcripts. TCR CDR3 underwent first-round RT-PCR with the HTBI primer set. Each CDR3 protein gets one entry after TCRdb re-called the multiplex PCR reads with MiXCR. Among around 350,000 distinct CDR3 sequences listed, 13% were seen once. Sequenced sample: blood. The receptors derive from a woman aged 18-29 years with Graves' hyperthyroidism.

The V gene is TRBV6-1, the J gene TRBJ1-4; no clear D. The germline gives CDR1 MNHNS, CDR2 SASEGT. V was trimmed by 2 bases and J by 2 bases, leaving 12 bases between them. This CDR3 region has 16 residues. The CDR3 here is CASSESRIRTNEKLFF. CDR3 bases: TGTGCCAGCAGTGAATCCCGGATCCGGACTAATGAAAAACTGTTTTTT.

The gene calls are TRBV20-1 and TRBJ2-3; perhaps TRBD1 as D (5 bases). Per the germline V gene, CDR1 is DFQATT and CDR2 is SNEGSKA (reference sequence). V lost 0 bases, J lost 4 bases, and 14 bases lay in between. The CDR3 is made up of 15 amino acids. CDR3 in DNA: TGCAGTGCTAGAGATCCGACAGCCGGCGCAGATACGCAGTATTTT. It is translated as CSARDPTAGADTQYF.

CDR3 in DNA: TGTGCCAGCAGCCAAAGGAGGTTGGCTGAAGCTTTCTTT. Protein: CASSQRRLAEAFF. The chain joins TRBV14 to TRBJ1-1; D not resolved. Germline V CDR1 and CDR2: SGHDN, FVKESK. The CDR3 length is 13 residues. V lost 2 bases to trimming and J lost 6 bases, with 10 bases between them.

This clonotype was found many times. CDR3 bases: TGTGCCAGCAGTTGGGCGACCCCCGGGACAGGGGGTGGGTACGAGCAGTACTTC. Protein: CASSWATPGTGGGYEQYF. The chain has TRBV2 and TRBJ2-7, with TRBD1 matching over 11 bases. Germline V gene sequence: CDR1 SNHLY, CDR2 FYNNEI. With 5 bases clipped from V and 4 bases from J, the junction kept 16 bases outside the gene matches. The CDR3 length is 18 residues.

This clonotype was counted ten times or more. The chain carries TRBV28 and TRBJ2-6; D not certain. The CDR3 sequence is 17 residues long. Germline V gene sequence: CDR1 MDHEN, CDR2 SYDVKM. Trimming removed 3 bases at V and 0 bases at J, with 12 bases between. In DNA form, the CDR3 reads TGTGCCAGCAGTTTTCTCCCGTCTGACTCTGGGGCCAACGTCCTGACTTTC. It translates to CASSFLPSDSGANVLTF. Full variable domain (missing parts from reference TRBV28 and TRBJ2-6): DVKVTQSSRYLVKRTGEKVFLECVQDMDHENMFWYRQDPGLGLRLIYFSYDVKMKEKGDIPEGYSVSREKKERFSLILESASTNQTSMYLCASSFLPSDSGANVLTFGAGSRLTVL.

On this clonotype itself: This sequence may be a read error, since a much larger clone differs from it by one base. The chain carries TRBV11-2 and TRBJ1-6; the D gene is possibly TRBD1 (5 bases). CDR3 size: 15 residues. Germline V lookup: CDR1 SGHAT, CDR2 FQNNGV. CDR3 sequence reads: CASSLSDLGAAPPHF. The CDR3 region has the DNA TGTGCCAGCAGCTTAAGCGACCTTGGGGCGGCGCCCCCCCACTTT. The whole variable domain, filled in from reference TRBV11-2 and TRBJ1-6, reads EAGVAQSPRYKIIEKRQSVAFWCNPISGHATLYWYQQILGQGPKLLIQFQNNGVVDDSQLPKDRFSAERLKGVDSTLKIQPAKLEDSAVYLCASSLSDLGAAPPHFGNGTRLTVT.

There are many counts of this clonotype. The chain has TRBV19 and TRBJ2-1; tentative D call: TRBD2 (5 bases). From germline, CDR1 is LNHDA and CDR2 SQIVND (reference sequence). The CDR3 totals 15 residues. V was clipped by 6 bases and J by 6 bases, with 18 bases between them. CDR3 residues: CASRTTKRKPNEQFF. Here the CDR3 DNA reads TGTGCCAGTAGGACGACGAAGCGGAAACCCAATGAGCAGTTCTTC.

The table lists this clonotype with many counts. This chain uses TRBV2 with TRBJ2-2; possible D gene TRBD1, 5 bases. The V and J ends lost 1 base and 0 bases respectively, with 18 bases between them. The CDR3 is made up of 19 amino acids. In germline, CDR1 is SNHLY, CDR2 FYNNEI. As DNA, the CDR3 is TGTGCCAGCAGTGAAGGGTCCCCCAACGACAGCACGAACACCGGGGAGCTGTTTTTT. Translating it yields CASSEGSPNDSTNTGELFF.

The chain is built from TRBV19 and TRBJ2-7; 8 bases align to TRBD1. V lost 5 bases to trimming and J lost 2 bases; unmatched junction nucleotides: 11. This CDR3 region has 16 residues. Germline V lookup: CDR1 LNHDA, CDR2 SQIVND (reference sequence). CDR3 region: CASSAYRGNDPYEQYF. For the CDR3, the DNA is TGTGCCAGTAGTGCCTACAGGGGGAACGACCCCTACGAGCAGTACTTC.

This clonotype was seen many times. The rearrangement joins TRBV5-6 to TRBJ2-2, with unresolved D. The germline V gene encodes CDR1 SGHDT and CDR2 YYEEEE. The CDR3 is 15 residues long. The V gene lost 5 bases and the J gene lost 2 bases, with 13 bases spanning the gap. The CDR3 sequence is CASRLINGNTGELFF. In DNA, the CDR3 is TGTGCCAGCAGACTCATAAATGGAAACACCGGGGAGCTGTTTTTT.

This clonotype was seen repeatedly, ten times or more. The V call is TRBV24-1, the J call TRBJ1-2; D not certain. This CDR3 region has 13 residues. V was trimmed by 3 bases and J by 1 base, leaving 5 bases between them. Germline lookup yields CDR1 KGHDR and CDR2 SFDVKD. The CDR3 protein is CATSDGSNYGYTF. CDR3 coding DNA: TGTGCCACCAGTGATGGCAGTAACTATGGCTACACCTTC.

This clonotype was counted at least ten times. V usage is TRBV10-3 and J usage is TRBJ1-5; D possibly corresponds to TRBD1 (5 bases). This CDR3 has 14 residues. The V and J ends lost 6 bases and 2 bases respectively, with 11 bases between them. The germline V gene has CDR1 ENHRY and CDR2 SYGVKD. CDR3 protein: CAISTGGGNQPQHF. The CDR3 nucleotides read TGTGCCATCAGCACCGGGGGTGGCAATCAGCCCCAGCATTTT.

This clonotype was seen ten or more times. V gene TRBV11-2 combines with J gene TRBJ2-1, with 10 bases lining up with TRBD2. The germline V gene encodes CDR1 SGHAT and CDR2 FQNNGV. V shed 2 bases and J 5 bases; nucleotides not matched to a gene: 3. There are 15 residues in the CDR3. CDR3 sequence reads: CASSLLAGDNNEQFF. The CDR3 DNA is TGTGCCAGCAGCTTACTAGCGGGAGATAACAATGAGCAGTTCTTC.

CDR3 loop: CASSLNRGPKPQHF. The CDR3 DNA is TGTGCCAGCAGCTTAAACAGGGGGCCGAAGCCCCAGCATTTT. V and J are TRBV7-2 and TRBJ1-5; 9 positions match TRBD1. Germline CDR1 is SGHTA and CDR2 is FQGNSA. V trimming: 2 bases; J trimming: 8 bases; junction bases outside the gene matches: 4. The CDR3 loop spans 14 amino acids.

This clonotype was seen ten or more times. The chain carries TRBV3-1 and TRBJ2-2; unclear D gene. This CDR3 is built from 13 residues. The V end lost 1 base, the J end lost 6 bases, and 6 bases lay between the germline ends. The germline gives CDR1 LGHDT, CDR2 YNNKEL (reference sequence). In DNA form, the CDR3 reads TGTGCCAGCAGCCAAGGCTGGGCCGGGGAGCTGTTTTTT. This encodes CASSQGWAGELFF. The whole variable domain, remainder taken from reference TRBV3-1 and TRBJ2-2, is DTAVSQTPKYLVTQMGNDKSIKCEQNLGHDTMYWYKQDSKKFLKIMFSYNNKELIINETVPNRFSPKSPDKAHLNLHINSLELGDSAVYFCASSQGWAGELFFGEGSRLTVL.

This chain uses TRBV19 with TRBJ1-3; D gene unclear. This CDR3 is built from 15 residues. The V end was cut by 8 bases, the J end by 1 base, with 15 bases between. CDR1 and CDR2 (germline): LNHDA, SQIVND (reference sequence). Here the CDR3 reads CASRDPGGSGNTIYF. CDR3 coding DNA: TGTGCCAGTCGAGACCCCGGAGGGTCTGGAAACACCATATATTTT.

The rearrangement uses TRBV11-3 and TRBJ1-5; D not certain. The CDR3 is 15 amino acids. V lost 5 bases and J lost 0, with 11 bases in between. The germline V gene encodes CDR1 SGHNT and CDR2 YENEEA. This chain's CDR3 is CASSQRWFSNQPQHF. The CDR3 region has the DNA TGTGCCAGCAGCCAGCGGTGGTTTAGCAATCAGCCCCAGCATTTT. Combining the CDR3 with reference TRBV11-3 and TRBJ1-5 gives the whole variable domain EAGVVQSPRYKIIEKKQPVAFWCNPISGHNTLYWYLQNLGQGPELLIRYENEEAVDDSQLPKDRFSAERLKGVDSTLKIQPAELGDSAVYLCASSQRWFSNQPQHFGDGTRLSIL.

This clonotype was counted many times. A junction boundary mismatches the germline segment, possibly from a read error. The chain is built from TRBV6-1 and TRBJ2-5; D might be TRBD1 or TRBD2, each matching 5 bases. Germline V gives CDR1 MNHNS, CDR2 SASEGT. This CDR3 is built from 13 residues. CDR3 protein: CASREGTLETQYF. The CDR3, as DNA: TGTGCCAGCAGAGAAGGGACGCTGGAGACCCAGTACTTC.

This clonotype was detected ten times or more. The chain has TRBV28 and TRBJ1-2; D might be TRBD1 (5 bases). This CDR3 contains 14 residues. Deletions cut 6 bases from V and 3 bases from J, with 14 bases between. CDR1 is MDHEN, CDR2 SYDVKM, per germline. CDR3 sequence: CASRNRDGYYGYTF. The CDR3 DNA sequence: TGTGCCAGCAGGAATCGGGACGGATACTATGGCTACACCTTC.

There are many counts of this clonotype. V and J are TRBV10-3 and TRBJ1-1; 10 bases fit TRBD1. Germline CDR1 and CDR2: ENHRY and SYGVKD. Unmatched junction bases numbered 6, after V lost 4 bases and J lost 7 bases. CDR3 length: 14 amino acids. The CDR3 DNA sequence: TGTGCCATCAGTGCCGGGACAGGGGCTGGTGAAGCTTTCTTT. Translated: CAISAGTGAGEAFF.

In this sample, this clonotype turned up many times. The chain uses TRBV20-1 and TRBJ1-1, with no clear D. Germline CDR1 DFQATT, CDR2 SNEGSKA (reference sequence). This CDR3 spans 13 amino acids. V was pared by 4 bases and J by 2 bases, with 11 bases between. CDR3 sequence (DNA): TGCAGTGCTAACGAACCACTTAACACTGAAGCTTTCTTT. Translating it yields CSANEPLNTEAFF.

This clonotype has a handful of counts. The gene calls are TRBV20-1 and TRBJ2-3; TRBD1 or TRBD2 may be the D gene (6 bases each). The CDR3 is 14 amino acids. Deletions cut 6 bases from V and 4 bases from J, with 17 bases between. Germline V gene lookup returns CDR1 DFQATT and CDR2 SNEGSKA (reference sequence). The DNA for the CDR3 is TGCAGTGCCCGAAGGCCGGGGGCCGCAGATACGCAGTATTTT. Translated: CSARRPGAADTQYF.

This clonotype was seen a handful of times. This rearrangement joins TRBV20-1 to TRBJ2-7; TRBD2 matches at 7 bases. There are 17 residues in the CDR3. Germline V gives CDR1 DFQATT, CDR2 SNEGSKA (reference sequence). V trimming: 1 base; J trimming: 0 bases; junction bases outside the gene matches: 12. CDR3 in DNA: TGCAGTGCTAGAGGCCCTAGAGCGGGACTGAGCTCCTACGAGCAGTACTTC. This translates into CSARGPRAGLSSYEQYF.

In this sample, this clonotype turned up many times. V is TRBV27 and J is TRBJ1-6, with TRBD1 identical over 7 bases. Trimming removed 5 bases from V and 7 bases from J; junction bases left unmatched: 5. Per the germline V gene, CDR1 is MNHEY and CDR2 is SMNVEV (reference sequence). CDR3 length: 14 residues. CDR3 sequence (DNA): TGTGCCAGCAGTGACGACAGGGCAAATTCACCCCTCCACTTT. Translated, it gives CASSDDRANSPLHF.

This chain joins TRBV5-1 and TRBJ2-5, with a tentative D call TRBD1 (6 bases). The germline gives CDR1 SGHRS, CDR2 YFSETQ. V lost 5 bases to trimming and J lost 2 bases, with 16 bases between them. The CDR3 has 15 amino acids. The CDR3 DNA follows: TGCGCCAGCAGGATGGCAGGGGTCTCTCAAGAGACCCAGTACTTC. This translates into CASRMAGVSQETQYF. Looking up the rest from reference TRBV5-1 and TRBJ2-5 gives the full variable domain: KAGVTQTPRYLIKTRGQQVTLSCSPISGHRSVSWYQQTPGQGLQFLFEYFSETQRNKGNFPGRFSGRQFSNSRSEMNVSTLELGDSALYLCASRMAGVSQETQYFGPGTRLLVL.

This clonotype came up many times. The chain combines TRBV12-3 or TRBV12-4 with TRBJ1-5; 7 bases are shared with TRBD1. J lost 5 bases, V lost 4 bases, and 8 bases had no gene match. This CDR3 region has 15 residues. This chain's CDR3 is CASSSTGTADQPQHF. The DNA for the CDR3 is TGTGCCAGCAGTTCCACCGGGACAGCCGATCAGCCCCAGCATTTT.

The rearrangement uses TRBV5-4 and TRBJ2-1; TRBD1 matches 8 bases. Germline CDR1 SGHNT, CDR2 YYREEE (reference sequence). This CDR3 region has 16 residues. V lost 0 bases and J lost 1; bases outside the gene matches: 3. CDR3 coding DNA: TGTGCCAGCAGCTTGGGCAGGGGGCGGTCCTACAATGAGCAGTTCTTC. Translation gives CASSLGRGRSYNEQFF.

This clonotype occurred many times. The chain carries TRBV12-3 or TRBV12-4 and TRBJ2-4, with 9 nucleotides matching TRBD1. Germline trimming cut 5 bases from V and 3 bases from J; bases unmatched to any gene: 2. The CDR3 is made up of 14 amino acids. CDR3 sequence: CASSGQGSKNIQYF. The CDR3 nucleotides read TGTGCCAGCAGTGGACAGGGGAGCAAAAACATTCAGTACTTC.

The sample holds a few counts of this clonotype. The chain recombines TRBV27 with TRBJ2-3, with 7 bases fitting TRBD2. V gave up 7 bases and J gave up 1 base; unmatched junction bases: 8. CDR1 is MNHEY and CDR2 is SMNVEV in the germline V gene (reference sequence). The CDR3 length is 15 residues. CDR3 nucleotide sequence: TGTGCCAGCACCCTCAGCGGGATGGGCACAGATACGCAGTATTTT. Its protein product is CASTLSGMGTDTQYF.

This clonotype was recorded many times. The CDR3 here is CASSLGLARTYEQYF. The CDR3 DNA sequence: TGTGCCAGCAGCTTAGGGCTAGCGAGAACCTACGAGCAGTACTTC. The V gene is TRBV11-1, the J gene TRBJ2-7, with D perhaps TRBD2 (6 bases). V lost 1 base and J 2 bases, leaving 12 bases between the germline ends. Germline-derived CDR1 and CDR2 are SGHAT and FQDESV (reference sequence). This CDR3 spans 15 amino acids.

This clonotype has at least ten counts. This chain links TRBV6-1 with TRBJ2-7, with TRBD2 as a possible D gene (6 bases). V lost 1 base and J lost 3, with 7 bases in between. CDR1 and CDR2 from the germline V gene are MNHNS and SASEGT. The CDR3 sequence is 13 residues long. CDR3 sequence: CASSEVEGYEQYF. The CDR3 nucleotides are TGTGCCAGCAGTGAAGTGGAGGGCTACGAGCAGTACTTC.